Listed here are 21 T cell receptor beta chains from one sample, sequenced in a study of blood T cell repertoires in COVID-19 (dated by TCRdb to the early 2020s). Receptors were amplified or captured by the immunoSEQ multiplex PCR assay. TCRdb provides this immuneACCESS table in a form limited to in-frame rearrangements. Some clones are lacking; in checked studies, under half of them reflect an unresolved V gene, and why the rest are absent is not known. The sample includes around 270,000 clones, with about 89% observed a single time. About 5% of the sample goes to the ten largest clones. The sequenced material came from peripheral blood. The receptors shown here come from a middle-aged man with acute or convalescent COVID-19.

This chain joins TRBV2 and TRBJ2-7; a weak D match, TRBD2 (5 bases). The V and J ends lost 4 bases and 0 bases respectively, with 16 bases between them. This CDR3 has 16 amino acids. Looked up from germline, CDR1 is SNHLY and CDR2 is FYNNEI. CDR3 loop: CASSGLAGVTSYEQYF. CDR3 DNA: TGTGCCAGCAGTGGTTTAGCCGGGGTTACCTCCTACGAGCAGTACTTC.

This sequence joins TRBV9 and TRBJ1-3; 8 bases line up with TRBD1. The junction had 6 bases not matched to a gene; V was cut back by 4 bases and J by 0 bases. The germline CDR1 and CDR2 sequences are SGDLS and YYNGEE. This CDR3 has 16 amino acids. Written as DNA, the CDR3 is TGTGCCAGCAGCCGGGGACAGGCTTACTCTGGAAACACCATATATTTT. The encoded protein is CASSRGQAYSGNTIYF.

The chain combines TRBV9 with TRBJ1-2; 9 nucleotides align to TRBD1. The trim removed 4 bases at V and 7 bases at J, leaving 8 bases unmatched. The CDR3 runs to 14 residues. Germline loops: CDR1 SGDLS, CDR2 YYNGEE. The CDR3 loop reads CASSFTGTGPGYTF. Written as DNA, the CDR3 is TGTGCCAGCAGCTTTACCGGGACAGGGCCTGGCTACACCTTC. The whole variable domain, filled in from reference TRBV9 and TRBJ1-2, reads DSGVTQTPKHLITATGQRVTLRCSPRSGDLSVYWYQQSLDQGLQFLIQYYNGEERAKGNILERFSAQQFPDLHSELNLSSLELGDSALYFCASSFTGTGPGYTFGSGTRLTVV.

The chain recombines TRBV19 with TRBJ2-5, with TRBD2 identical over 8 bases. Germline CDR1 and CDR2: LNHDA and SQIVND (reference sequence). CDR3 length: 15 amino acids. Germline trimming cut 3 bases from V and 5 bases from J; bases unmatched to any gene: 8. The CDR3 here is CASSISAGGYETQYF. DNA of the CDR3: TGTGCCAGTAGTATTTCGGCGGGGGGCTACGAGACCCAGTACTTC.

This clone has only one observation. The V call is TRBV11-2, the J call TRBJ2-6, with D uncertain. V was trimmed by 5 bases and J by 1 base, leaving 18 bases between them. Germline-derived CDR1 and CDR2 are SGHAT and FQNNGV. CDR3 length equals 18 residues. The CDR3 here is CASSPRLPSYSGANVLTF. The CDR3 DNA reads as TGTGCCAGCAGCCCTAGGCTACCTAGTTATTCTGGGGCCAACGTCCTGACTTTC. Variable domain in full (rest from reference TRBV11-2 and TRBJ2-6): EAGVAQSPRYKIIEKRQSVAFWCNPISGHATLYWYQQILGQGPKLLIQFQNNGVVDDSQLPKDRFSAERLKGVDSTLKIQPAKLEDSAVYLCASSPRLPSYSGANVLTFGAGSRLTVL.

The chain joins TRBV15 to TRBJ2-1, with D maybe TRBD2 (6 bases). V gave up 0 bases and J gave up 0 bases, with 6 bases separating them. Germline V CDR1 and CDR2: LNHNV, YYDKDF (reference sequence). The CDR3 sequence is 15 residues long. CDR3 sequence (DNA): TGTGCCACCAGCAGAGAGACTAGCTCCTACAATGAGCAGTTCTTC. It codes for CATSRETSSYNEQFF.

The rearrangement uses TRBV3-1 (or the pseudogene TRBV3-2) and TRBJ1-2; D is uncertain. From germline, CDR1 is LGHDT and CDR2 YNNKEL (reference sequence). Trimming took off 2 bases at V and 0 bases at J, with 7 bases between the two ends. This CDR3 region has 14 residues. CDR3 loop: CASSQRTANYGYTF. The CDR3 region has the DNA TGTGCCAGCAGCCAAAGAACAGCTAACTATGGCTACACCTTC.

The chain recombines TRBV11-2 with TRBJ2-7; D not resolved. Germline values: CDR1 SGHAT, CDR2 FQNNGV. The CDR3 spans 14 residues. Trimming removed 5 bases from V and 0 bases from J, with 11 bases in between. This CDR3 is CASSVQRNSYEQYF. In DNA form, the CDR3 reads TGTGCCAGCAGCGTACAACGCAACTCCTACGAGCAGTACTTC. Variable domain in full (rest from reference TRBV11-2 and TRBJ2-7): EAGVAQSPRYKIIEKRQSVAFWCNPISGHATLYWYQQILGQGPKLLIQFQNNGVVDDSQLPKDRFSAERLKGVDSTLKIQPAKLEDSAVYLCASSVQRNSYEQYFGPGTRLTVT.

The chain carries TRBV18 and TRBJ2-7, with 11 bases identical to TRBD1. The CDR3 runs 16 residues. J lost 5 bases, V lost 4 bases, and 10 bases had no gene match. From germline, CDR1 is KGHSH and CDR2 LQKENI. CDR3 residues: CASSLLVRGQGDEQYF. The CDR3 region has the DNA TGTGCCAGCTCACTTCTTGTTCGGGGACAGGGGGACGAGCAGTACTTC.

The V and J genes are TRBV2 and TRBJ1-5; D remains unclear. V was trimmed by 6 bases and J by 1 base, leaving 7 bases between them. The V gene's germline CDR1 is SNHLY and CDR2 FYNNEI. This CDR3 is built from 13 residues. This CDR3 reads CASRRESNQPQHF. The CDR3, as DNA: TGTGCCAGCAGGAGGGAGAGCAATCAGCCCCAGCATTTT.

This chain uses TRBV15 with TRBJ2-7, with a weak D call TRBD2 (6 bases). V shed 5 bases and J shed 5 bases, with 16 bases lying between them. This CDR3 region has 14 residues. Germline CDR1 and CDR2: LNHNV and YYDKDF (reference sequence). The CDR3 loop reads CATSRVGGRHEQYF. The CDR3 DNA sequence: TGTGCCACCAGCCGGGTAGGAGGGCGACACGAGCAGTACTTC.

The rearrangement joins TRBV15 to TRBJ1-2, with 8 bases fitting TRBD1. The CDR3 totals 18 residues. V dropped 0 bases and J dropped 8; count of bases not matched to a gene: 17. Germline values: CDR1 LNHNV, CDR2 YYDKDF (reference sequence). The CDR3 is CATSRDRRQGNFLRGYTF. For the CDR3, the DNA is TGTGCCACCAGCAGAGATCGTCGACAGGGGAACTTTTTGCGGGGCTACACCTTC.

This clone was observed once. The rearrangement uses TRBV19 and TRBJ2-1, with D unresolved. The CDR3 extends over 14 amino acids. Trimming cost V 5 bases and J 5 bases, with 13 bases left between them. Germline V gene data show CDR1 as LNHDA and CDR2 as SQIVND (reference sequence). The CDR3 DNA is TGTGCCAGTAGTCAACGTACAGCAAACAATGAGCAGTTCTTC. This gives the protein CASSQRTANNEQFF.

The V and J genes are TRBV4-2 and TRBJ1-6, with 10 bases identical to TRBD1. Germline-derived CDR1 and CDR2 are LGHNA and YNFKEQ. After removal of 10 bases from V and 5 bases from J, the junction contained 5 bases not matched to a gene. The CDR3 is made up of 14 amino acids. The CDR3 nucleotides read TGTGCCACCTGGGACAGGGGTAATAATTCACCCCTCCACTTT. The encoded protein is CATWDRGNNSPLHF.

The J gene is TRBJ2-2, the V gene TRBV6-1, with D possibly matching TRBD1 (6 bases). CDR1 is MNHNS and CDR2 is SASEGT in the germline V gene. V was shortened by 2 bases and J by 6 bases, with 10 bases between the two germline ends. The CDR3 contains 14 residues. Here the CDR3 reads CASSETGIAGELFF. The CDR3 DNA follows: TGTGCCAGCAGTGAAACAGGGATTGCCGGGGAGCTGTTTTTT.

The V call is TRBV3-1 (or the pseudogene TRBV3-2), the J call TRBJ2-5, with D hard to call. This CDR3 is 13 amino acids long. Germline CDR1 is LGHDT and CDR2 is YNNKEL (reference sequence). V was clipped by 4 bases and J by 2 bases, with 8 bases between them. This chain's CDR3 is CASSLFVQETQYF. CDR3 sequence (DNA): TGTGCCAGCAGCCTATTCGTACAAGAGACCCAGTACTTC.

The chain uses TRBV30 and TRBJ2-1; tentative D call: TRBD2 (6 bases). Germline loops: CDR1 GTSNPN, CDR2 SVGIG (reference sequence). V was clipped by 0 bases and J by 0 bases, with 9 bases between them. This CDR3 has 15 amino acids. CDR3 sequence: CAWSVKGGSYNEQFF. In nucleotides, the CDR3 is TGTGCCTGGAGTGTGAAGGGAGGCTCCTACAATGAGCAGTTCTTC. The variable domain in full, with the rest retrieved from reference TRBV30 and TRBJ2-1, is SQTIHQWPATLVQPVGSPLSLECTVEGTSNPNLYWYRQAAGRGLQLLFYSVGIGQISSEVPQNLSASRPQDRQFILSSKKLLLSDSGFYLCAWSVKGGSYNEQFFGPGTRLTVL.

This clone was seen once. This chain connects TRBV29-1 to TRBJ2-4, with 8 bases lining up with TRBD2. Germline V gene sequence: CDR1 SQVTM, CDR2 ANQGSEA. Trimming at V came to 3 bases and at J to 6 bases, leaving 13 bases not matched to a gene. The CDR3 totals 16 residues. The CDR3 spells CSVDVGLVSTSNIQYF. For the CDR3, the DNA is TGCAGCGTTGACGTGGGACTAGTATCAACTTCAAACATTCAGTACTTC.

This clone was detected only once. V and J are TRBV5-1 and TRBJ2-3; 7 bases fit TRBD2. This CDR3 comprises 14 residues. The junction had 5 bases not matched to a gene; V was cut back by 4 bases and J by 3 bases. Germline assignment: CDR1 SGHRS and CDR2 YFSETQ. Here the CDR3 reads CASSLGLVTDTQYF. The CDR3 DNA follows: TGCGCCAGCAGCCTAGGACTAGTTACAGATACGCAGTATTTT.

This clone occurred once. The chain combines TRBV6-5 with TRBJ1-5; 7 bases align to TRBD1. Per germline, CDR1 MNHEY and CDR2 SVGAGI. This CDR3 has 15 residues. Losses at the gene ends were 8 bases for V and 0 bases for J; bases not matched to a gene: 7. CDR3 loop: CASGKGADSNQPQHF. CDR3 nucleotide sequence: TGTGCCAGCGGAAAGGGGGCAGATAGCAATCAGCCCCAGCATTTT.

This chain joins TRBV5-6 and TRBJ1-5, with TRBD1 matching over 9 bases. The CDR3 runs to 16 residues. The V gene end was trimmed by 5 bases and the J gene end by 0 bases; junction bases not matched to a gene: 6. The germline V gene encodes CDR1 SGHDT and CDR2 YYEEEE. The CDR3 is CASSFGTGISNQPQHF. The CDR3 bases are TGTGCCAGCAGTTTCGGGACAGGGATTAGCAATCAGCCCCAGCATTTT.